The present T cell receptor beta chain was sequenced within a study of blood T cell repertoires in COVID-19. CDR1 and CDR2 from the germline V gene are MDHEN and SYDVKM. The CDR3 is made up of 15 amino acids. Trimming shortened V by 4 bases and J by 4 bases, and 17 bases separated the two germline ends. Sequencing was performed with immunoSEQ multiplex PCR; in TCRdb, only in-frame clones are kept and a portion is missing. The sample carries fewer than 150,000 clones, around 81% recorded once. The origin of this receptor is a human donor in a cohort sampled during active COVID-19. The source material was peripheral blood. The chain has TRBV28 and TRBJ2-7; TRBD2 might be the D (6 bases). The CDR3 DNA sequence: TGTGCCAGCAGTTCCACTAGCTCATCGGGATACGAGCAGTACTTC. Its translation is CASSSTSSSGYEQYF.